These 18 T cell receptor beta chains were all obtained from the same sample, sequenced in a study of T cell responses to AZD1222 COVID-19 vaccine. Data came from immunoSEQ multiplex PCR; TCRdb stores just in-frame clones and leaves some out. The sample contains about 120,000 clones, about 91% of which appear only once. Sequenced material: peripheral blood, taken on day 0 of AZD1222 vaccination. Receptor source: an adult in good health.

Here the CDR3 DNA reads TGTGCCAGTAGTATGGGACAGGGGAAGGCTTTCTTT. The encoded protein is CASSMGQGKAFF. V gene TRBV19 combines with J gene TRBJ1-1; 10 nucleotides match TRBD1. The CDR3 is 12 amino acids. The germline V gene has CDR1 LNHDA and CDR2 SQIVND (reference sequence). V trimming: 3 bases; J trimming: 11 bases; junction bases outside the gene matches: 3.

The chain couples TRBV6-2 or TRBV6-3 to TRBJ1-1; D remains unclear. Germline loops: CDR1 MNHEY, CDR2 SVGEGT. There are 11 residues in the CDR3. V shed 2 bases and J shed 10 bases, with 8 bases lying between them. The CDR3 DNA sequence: TGTGCCAGCAGTTACGGGTGGGGAGCTTTCTTT. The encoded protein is CASSYGWGAFF.

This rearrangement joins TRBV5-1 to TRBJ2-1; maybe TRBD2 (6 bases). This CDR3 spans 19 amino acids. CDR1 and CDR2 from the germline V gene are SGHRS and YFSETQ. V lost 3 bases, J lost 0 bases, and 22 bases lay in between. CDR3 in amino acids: CASSSYRSGLPFSYNEQFF. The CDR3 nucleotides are TGCGCCAGCAGCTCCTACCGTAGCGGATTACCTTTCTCCTACAATGAGCAGTTCTTC.

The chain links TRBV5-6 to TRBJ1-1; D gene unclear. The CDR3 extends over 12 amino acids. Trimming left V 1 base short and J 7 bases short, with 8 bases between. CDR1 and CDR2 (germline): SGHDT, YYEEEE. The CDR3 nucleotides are TGTGCCAGCAGCTTGAATTCCGATGAAGCTTTCTTT. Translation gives CASSLNSDEAFF.

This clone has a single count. The CDR3 is CASSFAENQPQHF. The DNA of the CDR3 is TGTGCCAGCAGCTTCGCAGAGAATCAGCCCCAGCATTTT. The chain joins TRBV7-2 to TRBJ1-5; D ambiguous. There are 13 residues in the CDR3. Looked up from germline, CDR1 is SGHTA and CDR2 is FQGNSA. The ends were cut back, 3 bases at V and 4 bases at J, with 7 bases in the middle.

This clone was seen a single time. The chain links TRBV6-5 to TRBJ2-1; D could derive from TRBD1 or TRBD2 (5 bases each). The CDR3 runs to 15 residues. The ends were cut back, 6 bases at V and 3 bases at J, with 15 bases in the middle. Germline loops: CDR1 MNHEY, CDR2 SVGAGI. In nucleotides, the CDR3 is TGTGCCAGCAGCAGGGACCGACGGCTCTACAATGAGCAGTTCTTC. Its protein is CASSRDRRLYNEQFF.

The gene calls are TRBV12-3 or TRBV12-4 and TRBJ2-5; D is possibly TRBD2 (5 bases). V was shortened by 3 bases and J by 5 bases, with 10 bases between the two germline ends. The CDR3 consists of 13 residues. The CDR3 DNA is TGTGCCAGCAGTTTCCGGGTAGCGGAGACCCAGTACTTC. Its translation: CASSFRVAETQYF.

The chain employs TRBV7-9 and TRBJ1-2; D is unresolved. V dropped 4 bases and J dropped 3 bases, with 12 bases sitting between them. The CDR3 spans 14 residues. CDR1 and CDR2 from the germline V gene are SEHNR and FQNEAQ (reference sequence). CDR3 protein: CASSYLTDDYGYTF. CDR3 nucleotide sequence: TGTGCCAGCAGCTACTTGACGGATGACTATGGCTACACCTTC.

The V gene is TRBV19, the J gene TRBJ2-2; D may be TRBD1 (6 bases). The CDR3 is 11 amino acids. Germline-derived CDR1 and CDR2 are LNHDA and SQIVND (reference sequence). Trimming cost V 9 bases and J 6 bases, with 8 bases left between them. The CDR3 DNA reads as TGTGCCAGCACAGGGTCCGGGGAGCTGTTTTTT. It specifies CASTGSGELFF.

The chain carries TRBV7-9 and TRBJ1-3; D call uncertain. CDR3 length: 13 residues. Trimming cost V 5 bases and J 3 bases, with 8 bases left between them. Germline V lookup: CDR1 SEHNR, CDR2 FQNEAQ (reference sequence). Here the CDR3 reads CASSPLGGNTIYF. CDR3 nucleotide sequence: TGTGCCAGCAGCCCACTCGGTGGAAACACCATATATTTT.

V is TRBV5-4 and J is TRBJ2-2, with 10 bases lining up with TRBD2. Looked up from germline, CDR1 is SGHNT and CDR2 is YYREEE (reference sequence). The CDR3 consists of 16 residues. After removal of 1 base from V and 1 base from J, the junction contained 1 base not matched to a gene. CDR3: CASSLPSGGNTGELFF. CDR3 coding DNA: TGTGCCAGCAGCTTGCCTAGCGGGGGGAACACCGGGGAGCTGTTTTTT.

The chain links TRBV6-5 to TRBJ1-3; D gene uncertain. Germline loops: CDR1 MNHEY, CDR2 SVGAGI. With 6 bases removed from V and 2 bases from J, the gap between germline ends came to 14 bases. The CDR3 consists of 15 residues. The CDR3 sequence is CASREGLGAGNTIYF. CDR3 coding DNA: TGTGCCAGCAGGGAGGGCCTGGGCGCTGGAAACACCATATATTTT.

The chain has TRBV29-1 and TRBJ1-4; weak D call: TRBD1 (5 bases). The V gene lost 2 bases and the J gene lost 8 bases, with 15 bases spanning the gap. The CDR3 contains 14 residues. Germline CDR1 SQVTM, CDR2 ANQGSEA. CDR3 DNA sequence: TGCAGCGTTGAACCGCGGCAGCGGGGCGAAAAACTGTTTTTT. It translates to CSVEPRQRGEKLFF.

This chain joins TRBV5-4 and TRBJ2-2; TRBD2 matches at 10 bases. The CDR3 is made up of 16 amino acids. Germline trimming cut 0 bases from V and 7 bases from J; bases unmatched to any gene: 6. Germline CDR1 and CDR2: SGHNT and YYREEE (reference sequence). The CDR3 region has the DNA TGTGCCAGCAGCTTGGAGGTAGCGGGGGGTCGCGGGGAGCTGTTTTTT. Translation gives CASSLEVAGGRGELFF. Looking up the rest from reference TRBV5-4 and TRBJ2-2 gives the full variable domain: ETGVTQSPTHLIKTRGQQVTLRCSSQSGHNTVSWYQQALGQGPQFIFQYYREEENGRGNFPPRFSGLQFPNYSSELNVNALELDDSALYLCASSLEVAGGRGELFFGEGSRLTVL.

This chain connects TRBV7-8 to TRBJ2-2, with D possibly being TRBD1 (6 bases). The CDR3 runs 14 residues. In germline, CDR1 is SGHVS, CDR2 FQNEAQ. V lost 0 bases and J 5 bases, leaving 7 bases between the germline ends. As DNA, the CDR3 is TGTGCCAGCAGCTTAGCGGGGGCTACCGGGGAGCTGTTTTTT. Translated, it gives CASSLAGATGELFF.

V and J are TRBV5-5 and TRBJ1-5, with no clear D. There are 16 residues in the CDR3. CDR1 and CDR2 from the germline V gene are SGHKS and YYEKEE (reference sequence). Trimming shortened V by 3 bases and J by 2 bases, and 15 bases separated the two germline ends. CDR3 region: CASSYEPAVGNQPQHF. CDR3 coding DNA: TGTGCCAGCAGCTATGAACCGGCTGTTGGCAATCAGCCCCAGCATTTT.

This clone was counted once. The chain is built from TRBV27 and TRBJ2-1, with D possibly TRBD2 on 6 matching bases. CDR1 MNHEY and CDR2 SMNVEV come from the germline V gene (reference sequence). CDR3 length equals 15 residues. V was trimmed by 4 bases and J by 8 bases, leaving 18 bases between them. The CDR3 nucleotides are TGTGCCAGCAGTTCACGACCGACTAGTTACGATGAGCAGTTCTTC. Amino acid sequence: CASSSRPTSYDEQFF.

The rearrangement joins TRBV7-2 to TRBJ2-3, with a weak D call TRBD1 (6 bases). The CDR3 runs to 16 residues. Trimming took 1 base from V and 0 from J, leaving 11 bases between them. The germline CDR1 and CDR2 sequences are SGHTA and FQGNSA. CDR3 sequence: CASSLVDRLSTDTQYF. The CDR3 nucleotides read TGTGCCAGCAGCTTAGTTGACAGGCTTAGCACAGATACGCAGTATTTT.